The 25 T cell receptor beta chains given below trace back to one sample, sequenced in a study of control samples from healthy donors and cancer patients. Assay: immunoSEQ multiplex PCR; the TCRdb copy retains only in-frame clones and omits some. Among about 270,000 clones listed, over 70% were seen once. Sequences were obtained from PBMCs. These receptor sequences come from a woman aged 60 to 75 with lung cancer.

The J gene is TRBJ1-3, the V gene TRBV5-5, with no clear D. V shed 0 bases and J shed 0 bases, with 7 bases lying between them. Germline V gene data show CDR1 as SGHKS and CDR2 as YYEKEE (reference sequence). The CDR3 consists of 15 residues. The CDR3 DNA is TGTGCCAGCAGCTTGGACCACTTCTCTGGAAACACCATATATTTT. Its translation is CASSLDHFSGNTIYF.

The V gene is TRBV2, the J gene TRBJ1-6; no clear D. Trimming shortened V by 3 bases and J by 6 bases, and 12 bases separated the two germline ends. The CDR3 runs to 15 residues. The germline V gene has CDR1 SNHLY and CDR2 FYNNEI. CDR3 region: CASSDMGLSNSPLHF. CDR3 bases: TGTGCCAGCAGTGATATGGGCCTTAGTAATTCACCCCTCCACTTT. Based on the CDR3 plus reference TRBV2 and TRBJ1-6, the full variable domain is EPEVTQTPSHQVTQMGQEVILRCVPISNHLYFYWYRQILGQKVEFLVSFYNNEISEKSEIFDDQFSVERPDGSNFTLKIRSTKLEDSAMYFCASSDMGLSNSPLHFGNGTRLTVT.

The chain has TRBV6-5 and TRBJ2-2; perhaps TRBD1 as D (6 bases). With 5 bases removed from V and 5 bases from J, the gap between germline ends came to 12 bases. The germline V gene encodes CDR1 MNHEY and CDR2 SVGAGI. The CDR3 covers 14 residues. The CDR3 spells CASSRQVRTGELFF. The DNA of the CDR3 is TGTGCCAGCAGTCGACAGGTTAGGACCGGGGAGCTGTTTTTT.

This clone occurred once. The rearrangement joins TRBV28 to TRBJ2-5; TRBD2 might be the D (5 bases). V dropped 5 bases and J dropped 1 base, with 14 bases sitting between them. This CDR3 is built from 15 residues. The germline V gene has CDR1 MDHEN and CDR2 SYDVKM. CDR3 sequence (DNA): TGTGCCAGCAGTAAGAGGAGCGGCTTCCAAGAGACCCAGTACTTC. Translation: CASSKRSGFQETQYF.

The V gene is TRBV25-1, the J gene TRBJ2-3; TRBD1 agrees at 12 bases. The CDR3 is 17 amino acids. The J segment lost 6 bases and the V segment lost 6 bases, leaving 13 bases of the junction unmatched. Germline V lookup: CDR1 MGHDK, CDR2 SYGVNS. The CDR3 here is CASRASLGTGGYDTQYF. CDR3 in DNA: TGTGCCAGCAGGGCAAGCCTCGGGACAGGGGGCTACGATACGCAGTATTTT.

This sequence joins TRBV24-1 and TRBJ2-3, with D possibly TRBD2 on 5 matching bases. The CDR3 runs 13 residues. CDR1 KGHDR and CDR2 SFDVKD come from the germline V gene. The V end was cut by 9 bases, the J end by 2 bases, with 11 bases between. CDR3 loop: CATEGGFTDTQYF. CDR3 bases: TGTGCCACCGAGGGCGGTTTCACAGATACGCAGTATTTT.

The chain uses TRBV11-2 and TRBJ1-1, with D perhaps TRBD1 (6 bases). The CDR3 has 13 residues. Germline V gene data show CDR1 as SGHAT and CDR2 as FQNNGV. V lost 5 bases, J lost 7 bases, and 14 bases lay in between. CDR3 in amino acids: CASSQVGGSEAFF. The DNA of the CDR3 is TGTGCCAGCAGCCAGGTGGGGGGCAGTGAAGCTTTCTTT.

CDR3 region: CSALESNQPQHF. DNA of the CDR3: TGCAGCGCCTTAGAGTCCAATCAGCCCCAGCATTTT. V and J are TRBV29-1 and TRBJ1-5; the D is unclear. V was cut by 7 bases and J by 3 bases, with 10 bases left in between. CDR3 size: 12 residues. In germline, CDR1 is SQVTM, CDR2 ANQGSEA.

V and J are TRBV5-1 and TRBJ2-1; 7 bases map to TRBD2. The CDR3 spans 16 residues. V shed 5 bases, J shed 0 bases, and the junction held 8 bases outside the gene matches. Germline loops: CDR1 SGHRS, CDR2 YFSETQ. The CDR3 DNA follows: TGCGCCAGCAGAGACGCAGCGGGGAGCTCCTACAATGAGCAGTTCTTC. As protein: CASRDAAGSSYNEQFF.

V gene TRBV27 combines with J gene TRBJ2-7, with a possible D match to TRBD1 (7 bases). Germline CDR1 and CDR2: MNHEY and SMNVEV (reference sequence). The CDR3 has 14 amino acids. The V and J ends lost 6 bases and 2 bases respectively, with 14 bases between them. The CDR3 is CASRRGDRTYEQYF. In DNA, the CDR3 is TGTGCCAGCAGGAGGGGGGACAGAACCTACGAGCAGTACTTC.

The chain uses TRBV5-1 and TRBJ2-7; D possibly corresponds to TRBD2 (5 bases). Deletions cut 0 bases from V and 7 bases from J, with 17 bases between. The CDR3 runs to 15 residues. The germline V gene encodes CDR1 SGHRS and CDR2 YFSETQ. This CDR3 is CASSLGQVITGEQYF. The CDR3 bases are TGCGCCAGCAGCTTGGGGCAGGTAATCACGGGAGAGCAGTACTTC.

The CDR3 loop is CASIAGQHSRKLFF. As DNA, the CDR3 is TGTGCCAGTATAGCCGGGCAGCACTCCAGAAAACTGTTTTTT. This chain links TRBV19 with TRBJ1-4; no firm D call. The germline V gene has CDR1 LNHDA and CDR2 SQIVND (reference sequence). V lost 7 bases to trimming and J lost 10 bases, with 19 bases between them. The CDR3 consists of 14 residues.

Comment on this clone: Distinct nucleotide sequences in the sample also encode this CDR3. CDR3 residues: CASRSSGANVLTF. CDR3 nucleotide sequence: TGTGCCAGCAGATCCTCTGGGGCCAACGTCCTGACTTTC. V gene TRBV25-1 combines with J gene TRBJ2-6; the D is unclear. Trimming took 6 bases from V and 0 from J, leaving 3 bases between them. CDR1 MGHDK and CDR2 SYGVNS come from the germline V gene. The CDR3 contains 13 residues.

The chain has TRBV21-1 and TRBJ1-2; TRBD1 is the table's D call and was not checked against the DNA. TRBV21-1 is described as a pseudogene. The CDR3 contains 13 residues. The CDR3 reads CASSNRGHYGYTF. The CDR3 DNA reads TGTGCCAGCAGCAATAGGGGGCACTATGGCTACACCTTC.

The chain employs TRBV9 and TRBJ2-5, with 10 bases fitting TRBD2. This CDR3 has 15 residues. With V trimmed by 4 bases and J by 1 base, 4 bases remained unmatched. Germline-derived CDR1 and CDR2 are SGDLS and YYNGEE. The CDR3 bases are TGTGCCAGCAGCTATAGCGGGGGGCCCCAAGAGACCCAGTACTTC. This sequence encodes CASSYSGGPQETQYF.

Note on this clone: The identical CDR3 is also encoded by other nucleotide sequences in the sample. The chain carries TRBV3-1 (or the pseudogene TRBV3-2) and TRBJ2-1, with 8 nucleotides matching TRBD2. This CDR3 spans 12 amino acids. Germline CDR1 reads LGHDT; CDR2 reads YNNKEL (reference sequence). V lost 6 bases to trimming and J lost 10 bases; unmatched junction nucleotides: 5. The CDR3 loop reads CASSPLAGEQFF. CDR3 sequence (DNA): TGTGCCAGCAGTCCGTTAGCGGGGGAGCAGTTCTTC.

CDR3 region: CSATRAEAFF. CDR3 sequence (DNA): TGCAGTGCTACGAGGGCTGAAGCTTTCTTT. The V call is TRBV20-1, the J call TRBJ1-1; the D is unclear. With 4 bases removed from V and 6 bases from J, the gap between germline ends came to 6 bases. From germline, CDR1 is DFQATT and CDR2 SNEGSKA (reference sequence). This CDR3 has 10 residues.

The V gene is TRBV10-1, the J gene TRBJ1-1, with TRBD1 as a possible D gene (5 bases). The CDR3 consists of 15 residues. The V gene's germline CDR1 is WNHNN and CDR2 SYGVQD (reference sequence). V shed 0 bases and J shed 5 bases, with 13 bases lying between them. CDR3 sequence: CASSESRRSGTEAFF. CDR3 nucleotide sequence: TGCGCCAGCAGTGAGTCTAGGAGGTCAGGGACTGAAGCTTTCTTT.

This clone has only a few counts. The chain carries TRBV10-3 and TRBJ2-1; D possibly corresponds to TRBD2 (6 bases). V was trimmed by 0 bases and J by 0 bases, leaving 12 bases between them. The germline gives CDR1 ENHRY, CDR2 SYGVKD. The CDR3 has 17 residues. Written as DNA, the CDR3 is TGTGCCATCAGTGAGTCGAATAGCGGAAGCTCCTACAATGAGCAGTTCTTC. Encoded protein: CAISESNSGSSYNEQFF.

The chain uses TRBV7-6 and TRBJ2-3; 8 bases agree with TRBD2. The CDR3 contains 15 residues. Germline V gene lookup returns CDR1 SGHVS and CDR2 FNYEAQ. V shed 5 bases and J 0 bases; nucleotides not matched to a gene: 4. This CDR3 is CASSGGLASTDTQYF. The CDR3 nucleotides read TGTGCCAGCAGCGGCGGACTAGCTAGCACAGATACGCAGTATTTT.

J is TRBJ2-5 and V is TRBV5-1; D unclear. CDR1 is SGHRS and CDR2 is YFSETQ in the germline V gene. This CDR3 comprises 12 residues. Trimming took 0 bases from V and 5 from J, leaving 5 bases between them. The CDR3, as DNA: TGCGCCAGCAGCTTGGATTGGGAGACCCAGTACTTC. Amino acids: CASSLDWETQYF.

This rearrangement joins TRBV3-1 (or the pseudogene TRBV3-2) to TRBJ1-1; the D is unclear. V was cut by 5 bases and J by 1 base, with 11 bases left in between. Germline assignment: CDR1 LGHDT and CDR2 YNNKEL (reference sequence). The CDR3 runs 14 residues. In nucleotides, the CDR3 is TGTGCCAGCAGCTTGGACGGCGGGAACACTGAAGCTTTCTTT. Amino acid sequence: CASSLDGGNTEAFF.

The chain uses TRBV27 and TRBJ2-5; D possibly corresponds to TRBD1 (6 bases). The germline CDR1 and CDR2 sequences are MNHEY and SMNVEV (reference sequence). V was cut by 8 bases and J by 5 bases, with 12 bases left in between. The CDR3 has 12 amino acids. The CDR3 protein is CASWGLEETQYF. The DNA of the CDR3 is TGTGCCAGCTGGGGGCTCGAGGAGACCCAGTACTTC.

This chain joins TRBV14 and TRBJ2-5; D may be TRBD2 (5 bases). Per the germline V gene, CDR1 is SGHDN and CDR2 is FVKESK. The CDR3 extends over 15 amino acids. V was shortened by 1 base and J by 1 base, with 10 bases between the two germline ends. The CDR3 coding sequence is TGTGCCAGCAGCCAAGGGTTCCGGGGCCAAGAGACCCAGTACTTC. Residues: CASSQGFRGQETQYF.

The chain joins TRBV6-5 to TRBJ2-7, with TRBD2 as a possible D gene (5 bases). The germline CDR1 and CDR2 sequences are MNHEY and SVGAGI. The CDR3 totals 14 residues. V was pared by 2 bases and J by 7 bases, with 15 bases between. The CDR3 is CASSYAHRTGEQYF. The CDR3 nucleotides read TGTGCCAGCAGTTACGCCCATCGGACGGGGGAGCAGTACTTC.